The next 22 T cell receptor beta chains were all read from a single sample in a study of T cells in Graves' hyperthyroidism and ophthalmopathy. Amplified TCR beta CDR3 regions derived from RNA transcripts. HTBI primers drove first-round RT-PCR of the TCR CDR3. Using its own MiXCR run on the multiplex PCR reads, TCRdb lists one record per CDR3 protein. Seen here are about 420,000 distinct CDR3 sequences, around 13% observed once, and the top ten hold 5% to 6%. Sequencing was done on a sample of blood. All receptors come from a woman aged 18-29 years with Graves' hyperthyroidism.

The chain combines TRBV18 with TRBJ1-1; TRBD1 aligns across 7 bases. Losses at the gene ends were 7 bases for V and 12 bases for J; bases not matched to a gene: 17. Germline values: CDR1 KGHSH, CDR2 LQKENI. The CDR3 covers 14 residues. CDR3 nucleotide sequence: TGTGCCAGCTTACCCAGAGGGGGCCGGATGGGAACTTTCTTT. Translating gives CASLPRGGRMGTFF.

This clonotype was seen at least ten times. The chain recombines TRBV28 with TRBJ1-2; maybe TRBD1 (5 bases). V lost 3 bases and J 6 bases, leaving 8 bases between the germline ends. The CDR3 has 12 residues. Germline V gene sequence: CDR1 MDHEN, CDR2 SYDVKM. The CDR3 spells CASSLSGNGYTF. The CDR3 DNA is TGTGCCAGCAGTTTGTCAGGGAATGGCTACACCTTC.

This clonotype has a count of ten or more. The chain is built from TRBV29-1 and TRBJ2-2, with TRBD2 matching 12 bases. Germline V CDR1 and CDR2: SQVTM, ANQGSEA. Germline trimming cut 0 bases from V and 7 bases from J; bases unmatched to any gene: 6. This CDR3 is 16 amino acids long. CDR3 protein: CSVEDPSGRAHGELFF. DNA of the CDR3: TGCAGCGTTGAAGATCCTAGCGGGAGGGCCCACGGGGAGCTGTTTTTT.

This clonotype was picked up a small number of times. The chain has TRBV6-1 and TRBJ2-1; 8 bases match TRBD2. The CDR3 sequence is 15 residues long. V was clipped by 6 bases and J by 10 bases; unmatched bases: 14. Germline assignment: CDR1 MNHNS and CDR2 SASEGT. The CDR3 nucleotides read TGTGCCAGCAGGGCCGGGGGACTAGGTCGGGGAGAGCAGTTCTTC. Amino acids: CASRAGGLGRGEQFF.

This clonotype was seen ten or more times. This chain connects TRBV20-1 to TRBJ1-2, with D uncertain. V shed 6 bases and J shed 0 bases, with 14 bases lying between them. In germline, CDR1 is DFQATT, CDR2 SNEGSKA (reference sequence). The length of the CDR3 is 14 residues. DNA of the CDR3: TGCAGTGCCCTACTGGAGGGAGCTAACTATGGCTACACCTTC. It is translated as CSALLEGANYGYTF.

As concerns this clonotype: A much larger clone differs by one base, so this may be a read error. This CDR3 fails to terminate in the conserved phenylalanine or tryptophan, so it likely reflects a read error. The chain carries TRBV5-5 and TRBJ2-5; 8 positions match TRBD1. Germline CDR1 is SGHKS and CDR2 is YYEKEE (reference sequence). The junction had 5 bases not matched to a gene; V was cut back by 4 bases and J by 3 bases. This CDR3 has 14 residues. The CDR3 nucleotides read TGTGCCAGCAGCCCGAGGGGACAGGAAGAGACCCAGTACCTC. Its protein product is CASSPRGQEETQYL.

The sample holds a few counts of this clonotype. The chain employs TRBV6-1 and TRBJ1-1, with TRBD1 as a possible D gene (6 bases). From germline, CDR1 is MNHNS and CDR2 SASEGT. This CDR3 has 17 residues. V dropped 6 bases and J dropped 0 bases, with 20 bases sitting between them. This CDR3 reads CASRQAIQGYMNTEAFF. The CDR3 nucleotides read TGTGCCAGCAGGCAAGCTATACAGGGATACATGAACACTGAAGCTTTCTTT.

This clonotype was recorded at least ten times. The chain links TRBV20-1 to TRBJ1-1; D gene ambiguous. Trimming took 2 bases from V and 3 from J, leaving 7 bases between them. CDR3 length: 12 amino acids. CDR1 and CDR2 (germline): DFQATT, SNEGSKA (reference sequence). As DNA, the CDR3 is TGCAGTGCTAGAATTACCCACACTGAAGCTTTCTTT. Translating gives CSARITHTEAFF.

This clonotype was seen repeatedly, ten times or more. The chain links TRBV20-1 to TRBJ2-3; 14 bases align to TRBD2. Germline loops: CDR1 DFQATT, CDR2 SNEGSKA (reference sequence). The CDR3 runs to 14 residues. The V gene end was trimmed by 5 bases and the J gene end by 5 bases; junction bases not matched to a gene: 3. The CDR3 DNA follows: TGCAGTGCTTCGGGACTAGCGGGAGTAGATACGCAGTATTTT. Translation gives CSASGLAGVDTQYF.

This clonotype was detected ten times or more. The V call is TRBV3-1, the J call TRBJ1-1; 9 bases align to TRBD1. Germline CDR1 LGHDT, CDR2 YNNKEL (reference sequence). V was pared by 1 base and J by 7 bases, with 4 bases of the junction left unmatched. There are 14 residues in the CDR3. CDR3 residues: CASSQGDRAGEAFF. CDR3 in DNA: TGTGCCAGCAGCCAAGGGGACAGGGCGGGTGAAGCTTTCTTT.

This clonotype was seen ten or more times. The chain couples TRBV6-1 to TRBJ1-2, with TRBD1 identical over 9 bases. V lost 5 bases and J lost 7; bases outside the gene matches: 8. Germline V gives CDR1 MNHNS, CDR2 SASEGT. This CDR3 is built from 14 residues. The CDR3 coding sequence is TGTGCCAGCAGTTACGCCGGACAGGGGATTGGCTACACCTTC. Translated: CASSYAGQGIGYTF.

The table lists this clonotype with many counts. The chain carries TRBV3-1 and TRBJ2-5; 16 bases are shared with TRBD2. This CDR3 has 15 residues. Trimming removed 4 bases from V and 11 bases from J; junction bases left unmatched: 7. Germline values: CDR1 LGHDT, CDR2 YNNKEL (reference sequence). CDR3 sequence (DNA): TGTGCCAGCAGCCCGGGACTAGCGGGAGGGCAGGGTCAGTACTTC. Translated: CASSPGLAGGQGQYF.

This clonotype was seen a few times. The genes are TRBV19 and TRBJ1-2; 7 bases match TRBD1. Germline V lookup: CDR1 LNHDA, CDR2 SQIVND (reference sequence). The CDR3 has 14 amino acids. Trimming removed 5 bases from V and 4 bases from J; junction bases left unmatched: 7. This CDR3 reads CASSSTGRGYGYTF. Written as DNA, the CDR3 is TGTGCCAGTAGTTCGACAGGGAGAGGCTATGGCTACACCTTC.

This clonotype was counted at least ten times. The CDR3 region has the DNA TGTGCCAGCAGTTACCCTGGGGGAGTGAACACTGAAGCTTTCTTT. It specifies CASSYPGGVNTEAFF. The chain uses TRBV28 and TRBJ1-1; D is possibly TRBD1 (5 bases). Germline assignment: CDR1 MDHEN and CDR2 SYDVKM. V was cut by 4 bases and J by 0 bases, with 12 bases left in between. The CDR3 is made up of 15 amino acids.

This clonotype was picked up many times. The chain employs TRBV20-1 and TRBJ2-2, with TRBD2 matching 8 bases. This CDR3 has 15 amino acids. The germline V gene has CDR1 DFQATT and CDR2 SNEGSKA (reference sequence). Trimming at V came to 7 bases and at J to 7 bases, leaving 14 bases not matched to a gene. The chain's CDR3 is CSGNVAGGEGGELFF. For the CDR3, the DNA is TGCAGTGGGAATGTGGCGGGAGGTGAGGGCGGGGAGCTGTTTTTT.

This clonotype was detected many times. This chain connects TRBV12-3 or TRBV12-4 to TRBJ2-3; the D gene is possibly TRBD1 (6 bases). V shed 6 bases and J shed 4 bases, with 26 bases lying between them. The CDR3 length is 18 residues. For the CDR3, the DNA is TGTGCCAGCAGCCCGATGGACTCCGGGACAAGGGATCCAGATACGCAGTATTTT. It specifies CASSPMDSGTRDPDTQYF.

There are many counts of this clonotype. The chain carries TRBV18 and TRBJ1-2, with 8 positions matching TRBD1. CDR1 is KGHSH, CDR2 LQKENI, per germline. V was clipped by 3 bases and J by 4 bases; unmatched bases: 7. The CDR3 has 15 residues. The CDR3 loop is CASSPRYRGSYGYTF. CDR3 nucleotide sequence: TGTGCCAGCTCACCCAGATACAGGGGGTCCTATGGCTACACCTTC.

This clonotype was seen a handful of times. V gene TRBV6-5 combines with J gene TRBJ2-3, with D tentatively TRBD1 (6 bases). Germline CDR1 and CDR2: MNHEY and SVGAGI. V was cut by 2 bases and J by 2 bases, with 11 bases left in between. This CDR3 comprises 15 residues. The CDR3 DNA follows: TGTGCCAGCAGTTACCGCAGGACAGACACAGATACGCAGTATTTT. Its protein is CASSYRRTDTDTQYF.

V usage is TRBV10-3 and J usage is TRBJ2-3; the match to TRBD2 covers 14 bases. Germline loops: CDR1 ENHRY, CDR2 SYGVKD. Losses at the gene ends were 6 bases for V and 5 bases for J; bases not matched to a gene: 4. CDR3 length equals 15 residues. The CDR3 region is CAIRGTSGSGDTQYF. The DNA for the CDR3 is TGTGCCATCAGAGGGACTAGCGGGAGTGGAGATACGCAGTATTTT.

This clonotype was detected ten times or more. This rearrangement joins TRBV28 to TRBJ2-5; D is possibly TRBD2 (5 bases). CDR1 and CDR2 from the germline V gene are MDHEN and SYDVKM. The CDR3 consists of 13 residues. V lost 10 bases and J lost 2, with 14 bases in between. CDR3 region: CATVPAGQETQYF. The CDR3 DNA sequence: TGTGCCACCGTCCCGGCGGGTCAAGAGACCCAGTACTTC.

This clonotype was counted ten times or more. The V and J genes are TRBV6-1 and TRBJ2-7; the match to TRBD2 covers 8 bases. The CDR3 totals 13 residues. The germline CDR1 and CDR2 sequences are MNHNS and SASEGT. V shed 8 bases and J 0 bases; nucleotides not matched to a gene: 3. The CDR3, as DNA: TGTGCCAGCCGGGCGGGGGGCTCCTACGAGCAGTACTTC. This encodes CASRAGGSYEQYF.

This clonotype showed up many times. The CDR3 nucleotides read TGTGCCAGCACCAAAAGTGGGAGCAAAGGCGAGCAGTACTTC. Translated: CASTKSGSKGEQYF. The chain couples TRBV2 to TRBJ2-7; D perhaps matches TRBD2 (5 bases). V was trimmed by 7 bases and J by 6 bases, leaving 19 bases between them. The CDR3 totals 14 residues. Germline CDR1 is SNHLY and CDR2 is FYNNEI.